Following are 27 T cell receptor beta chains from one sample sequenced in a study of shared clonotypes between healthy human individuals. The repertoire was sequenced with immunoSEQ multiplex PCR; TCRdb's copy has only in-frame clones and lacks some. The data show approximately 2,000,000 clones, with 85% to 95% seen just once and about 0.41% held by the top ten. Sequences were obtained from naive CD4+ T cells from PBMCs. The subset: CD45RA+ positively selected. These receptors originate from a man younger than 30 in good health. Some clones in this sample may be carry-over from other donors' samples.

This rearrangement joins TRBV28 to TRBJ2-1; D is uncertain. V was trimmed by 6 bases and J by 9 bases, leaving 9 bases between them. Germline-derived CDR1 and CDR2 are MDHEN and SYDVKM. CDR3 length: 11 amino acids. Here the CDR3 DNA reads TGTGCCAGCAGCCCCACCGGTGAGCAGTTCTTC. It is translated as CASSPTGEQFF.

The chain has TRBV5-1 and TRBJ2-5; D unresolved. The ends were cut back, 2 bases at V and 5 bases at J, with 7 bases in the middle. The CDR3 extends over 12 amino acids. Per the germline V gene, CDR1 is SGHRS and CDR2 is YFSETQ. The CDR3 nucleotides are TGCGCCAGCAGCTTACAGTACGAGACCCAGTACTTC. It is translated as CASSLQYETQYF. Looking up the rest from reference TRBV5-1 and TRBJ2-5 gives the full variable domain: KAGVTQTPRYLIKTRGQQVTLSCSPISGHRSVSWYQQTPGQGLQFLFEYFSETQRNKGNFPGRFSGRQFSNSRSEMNVSTLELGDSALYLCASSLQYETQYFGPGTRLLVL.

As regards this clone: Other DNA variants within this sample encode the same CDR3. This chain's CDR3 is CASSQGLSETQYF. The CDR3 DNA reads TGCGCCAGCAGTCAAGGACTGTCAGAGACCCAGTACTTC. The chain combines TRBV5-1 with TRBJ2-5; a possible D gene is TRBD2 (5 bases). The CDR3 is made up of 13 amino acids. V lost 5 bases and J 4 bases, leaving 12 bases between the germline ends. The V gene's germline CDR1 is SGHRS and CDR2 YFSETQ. Full variable domain (outside the CDR3, taken from reference TRBV5-1 and TRBJ2-5): KAGVTQTPRYLIKTRGQQVTLSCSPISGHRSVSWYQQTPGQGLQFLFEYFSETQRNKGNFPGRFSGRQFSNSRSEMNVSTLELGDSALYLCASSQGLSETQYFGPGTRLLVL.

This clone is a singleton in its sample. The chain carries TRBV29-1 and TRBJ1-1; no reliable D call. V was shortened by 4 bases and J by 0 bases, with 15 bases between the two germline ends. The CDR3 sequence is 15 residues long. CDR1 is SQVTM and CDR2 is ANQGSEA in the germline V gene. The CDR3 loop reads CSVVGEGWMNTEAFF. As DNA, the CDR3 is TGCAGCGTTGTTGGAGAAGGGTGGATGAACACTGAAGCTTTCTTT.

The chain combines TRBV5-1 with TRBJ2-7, with 10 bases aligning to TRBD1. CDR3 length equals 15 residues. Germline lookup yields CDR1 SGHRS and CDR2 YFSETQ. V trimming: 0 bases; J trimming: 6 bases; junction bases outside the gene matches: 6. CDR3 sequence reads: CASSLVGQGELEQYF. The CDR3 DNA is TGCGCCAGCAGCTTGGTTGGACAGGGGGAACTCGAGCAGTACTTC.

The chain couples TRBV6-1 to TRBJ1-5; TRBD1 might be the D (6 bases). Germline values: CDR1 MNHNS, CDR2 SASEGT. There are 15 residues in the CDR3. The ends were cut back, 2 bases at V and 2 bases at J, with 10 bases in the middle. CDR3 in amino acids: CASSEQGIGNQPQHF. The CDR3 DNA sequence: TGTGCCAGCAGTGAACAGGGGATAGGCAATCAGCCCCAGCATTTT.

In its sample, this clone was seen a few times. The chain has TRBV2 and TRBJ1-1; D is uncertain. The CDR3 sequence is 12 residues long. Germline loops: CDR1 SNHLY, CDR2 FYNNEI. V dropped 7 bases and J dropped 6 bases, with 12 bases sitting between them. The CDR3 DNA is TGTGCCAGCACCCAATCTGGCCCTGAAGCTTTCTTT. Residues: CASTQSGPEAFF.

V gene TRBV28 combines with J gene TRBJ1-6, with a weak D call TRBD1 (5 bases). The CDR3 runs to 13 residues. Germline V CDR1 and CDR2: MDHEN, SYDVKM. V lost 6 bases and J 10 bases, leaving 13 bases between the germline ends. The CDR3 DNA reads TGTGCCAGCAGGACCCAGGGAGGCTCACCCCTCCACTTT. It encodes CASRTQGGSPLHF.

In regard to this clone: Other nucleotide sequences in the sample specify the same CDR3. The rearrangement uses TRBV6-1 and TRBJ2-1; D is undetermined. CDR1 is MNHNS and CDR2 is SASEGT in the germline V gene. The V end was cut by 5 bases, the J end by 4 bases, with 3 bases between. The CDR3 length is 11 residues. CDR3 region: CASSLYNEQFF. The DNA of the CDR3 is TGTGCCAGCAGTCTATACAATGAGCAGTTCTTC.

The chain employs TRBV6-5 and TRBJ2-1; D is ambiguous. This CDR3 contains 14 residues. The V gene's germline CDR1 is MNHEY and CDR2 SVGAGI. Deletions cut 7 bases from V and 0 bases from J, with 10 bases between. The CDR3 bases are TGTGCCAGCAAGCGTCGAGGCTCCTACAATGAGCAGTTCTTC. Encoded protein: CASKRRGSYNEQFF.

This clone appeared a few times. The sample holds other DNA sequences that translate to the same CDR3. The chain joins TRBV28 to TRBJ2-1, with 9 bases that match TRBD2. The J segment lost 4 bases and the V segment lost 2 bases, leaving 0 bases of the junction unmatched. Looked up from germline, CDR1 is MDHEN and CDR2 is SYDVKM. The CDR3 spans 14 residues. CDR3 region: CASSLAGGYNEQFF. Written as DNA, the CDR3 is TGTGCCAGCAGTTTAGCGGGAGGGTACAATGAGCAGTTCTTC. Filled out from reference TRBV28 and TRBJ2-1, the complete variable domain reads DVKVTQSSRYLVKRTGEKVFLECVQDMDHENMFWYRQDPGLGLRLIYFSYDVKMKEKGDIPEGYSVSREKKERFSLILESASTNQTSMYLCASSLAGGYNEQFFGPGTRLTVL.

The chain has TRBV4-3 and TRBJ1-1; the D gene is possibly TRBD1 (5 bases). The CDR3 has 15 amino acids. Germline V gives CDR1 LGHNA, CDR2 YSLEER. The ends were cut back, 0 bases at V and 5 bases at J, with 13 bases in the middle. The CDR3 sequence is CASSQDLGQDTEAFF. The CDR3 DNA reads as TGCGCCAGCAGCCAAGATCTGGGGCAAGATACTGAAGCTTTCTTT.

V is TRBV28 and J is TRBJ2-3, with 10 nucleotides matching TRBD1. V was clipped by 5 bases and J by 6 bases; unmatched bases: 5. This CDR3 has 14 amino acids. Germline V lookup: CDR1 MDHEN, CDR2 SYDVKM. CDR3 amino acids: CASSVRGQGDTQYF. The CDR3 DNA sequence: TGTGCCAGCAGTGTACGGGGACAGGGGGATACGCAGTATTTT.

The chain joins TRBV7-2 to TRBJ2-7, with 12 bases that match TRBD2. The V gene end was trimmed by 4 bases and the J gene end by 6 bases; junction bases not matched to a gene: 7. The CDR3 totals 15 residues. Germline loops: CDR1 SGHTA, CDR2 FQGNSA. CDR3 residues: CASSSGLAGLSEQYF. The CDR3 region has the DNA TGTGCCAGCAGCTCGGGACTAGCGGGCTTGAGCGAGCAGTACTTC.

V is TRBV30 and J is TRBJ2-5; D gene ambiguous. V shed 4 bases and J shed 4 bases, with 13 bases lying between them. This CDR3 is built from 13 residues. The germline V gene encodes CDR1 GTSNPN and CDR2 SVGIG (reference sequence). CDR3: CAWTRNTGETQYF. The CDR3 DNA is TGTGCCTGGACAAGGAACACGGGAGAGACCCAGTACTTC.

This clone appeared once. This chain joins TRBV18 and TRBJ2-7, with D perhaps matching TRBD1 or TRBD2 (5 bases each). The CDR3 has 14 amino acids. The germline V gene has CDR1 KGHSH and CDR2 LQKENI. The V gene lost 2 bases and the J gene lost 2 bases, with 10 bases spanning the gap. Written as DNA, the CDR3 is TGTGCCAGCTCACCATGGGACGGCGCCTACGAGCAGTACTTC. This encodes CASSPWDGAYEQYF.

Only one count was recorded for this clone. V usage is TRBV6-1 and J usage is TRBJ2-7; weak D call: TRBD1 (6 bases). The germline CDR1 and CDR2 sequences are MNHNS and SASEGT. The germline V and J ends were trimmed by 4 bases and 6 bases, with 7 bases remaining between them. This CDR3 is 11 amino acids long. The CDR3 is CASSVRGEQYF. The CDR3, as DNA: TGTGCCAGCAGTGTCAGGGGCGAGCAGTACTTC.

The gene calls are TRBV18 and TRBJ2-7, with 7 bases lining up with TRBD1. V lost 2 bases and J lost 1; bases outside the gene matches: 14. Germline V gene data show CDR1 as KGHSH and CDR2 as LQKENI. The CDR3 consists of 18 residues. CDR3 residues: CASSPTVRILTGSYEQYF. CDR3 in DNA: TGTGCCAGCTCACCAACGGTCCGGATACTGACAGGGTCCTACGAGCAGTACTTC. The complete variable domain, with remaining parts taken from reference TRBV18 and TRBJ2-7, reads NAGVMQNPRHLVRRRGQEARLRCSPMKGHSHVYWYRQLPEEGLKFMVYLQKENIIDESGMPKERFSAEFPKEGPSILRIQQVVRGDSAAYFCASSPTVRILTGSYEQYFGPGTRLTVT.

Regarding this clone: The same CDR3 can be traced to other DNA sequences in this sample. V usage is TRBV30 and J usage is TRBJ2-5; D is uncertain. Germline V gives CDR1 GTSNPN, CDR2 SVGIG (reference sequence). The length of the CDR3 is 11 residues. The ends were cut back, 3 bases at V and 4 bases at J, with 6 bases in the middle. This chain's CDR3 is CAWSPGETQYF. CDR3 DNA: TGTGCCTGGAGCCCTGGAGAGACCCAGTACTTC. The entire variable domain, with the rest obtained from reference TRBV30 and TRBJ2-5, is as follows: SQTIHQWPATLVQPVGSPLSLECTVEGTSNPNLYWYRQAAGRGLQLLFYSVGIGQISSEVPQNLSASRPQDRQFILSSKKLLLSDSGFYLCAWSPGETQYFGPGTRLLVL.

This chain links TRBV29-1 with TRBJ2-2, with 7 nucleotides matching TRBD1. This CDR3 is built from 15 residues. V shed 5 bases and J 5 bases; nucleotides not matched to a gene: 11. Germline lookup yields CDR1 SQVTM and CDR2 ANQGSEA. The CDR3 is CSVSDREGWTGELFF. CDR3 in DNA: TGCAGCGTTTCAGACAGGGAAGGGTGGACCGGGGAGCTGTTTTTT.

This clone was found a few times. The V gene is TRBV7-3, the J gene TRBJ2-2, with D unresolved. The V end was cut by 5 bases, the J end by 1 base, with 8 bases between. The CDR3 extends over 14 amino acids. CDR1 is SGHTA, CDR2 FQGTGA, per germline. CDR3 bases: TGTGCCAGCAGCCCCGGTGGGAACACCGGGGAGCTGTTTTTT. Its translation is CASSPGGNTGELFF.

CDR3 amino acids: CASSLVGGSGETQYF. In DNA, the CDR3 is TGCGCCAGCAGCTTGGTCGGGGGTTCTGGAGAGACCCAGTACTTC. This chain joins TRBV5-1 and TRBJ2-5, with D maybe TRBD2 (6 bases). The germline V gene encodes CDR1 SGHRS and CDR2 YFSETQ. Trimming cost V 0 bases and J 4 bases, with 13 bases left between them. This CDR3 is 15 amino acids long.

This chain joins TRBV7-6 and TRBJ2-1; perhaps TRBD2 as D (5 bases). The CDR3 is made up of 15 amino acids. V was shortened by 3 bases and J by 6 bases, with 15 bases between the two germline ends. Looked up from germline, CDR1 is SGHVS and CDR2 is FNYEAQ. CDR3 residues: CASSLSEGLGNEQFF. In DNA form, the CDR3 reads TGTGCCAGCAGCTTGAGCGAGGGCCTTGGCAATGAGCAGTTCTTC.

V and J are TRBV9 and TRBJ2-1; 9 nucleotides agree with TRBD1. Germline V lookup: CDR1 SGDLS, CDR2 YYNGEE. V shed 1 base and J 4 bases; nucleotides not matched to a gene: 3. This CDR3 contains 15 residues. The CDR3, as DNA: TGTGCCAGCAGCGTAAGGGGACAGGGATACAATGAGCAGTTCTTC. Protein product: CASSVRGQGYNEQFF. Full variable domain (remainder filled in from reference TRBV9 and TRBJ2-1): DSGVTQTPKHLITATGQRVTLRCSPRSGDLSVYWYQQSLDQGLQFLIQYYNGEERAKGNILERFSAQQFPDLHSELNLSSLELGDSALYFCASSVRGQGYNEQFFGPGTRLTVL.

V is TRBV6-1 and J is TRBJ2-7; TRBD1 is a possible D gene (6 bases). Trimming left V 9 bases short and J 3 bases short, with 15 bases between. The germline V gene encodes CDR1 MNHNS and CDR2 SASEGT. CDR3 length equals 13 residues. The CDR3 region has the DNA TGTGCCAGTTACCGGGACACTCTCTACGAGCAGTACTTC. It is translated as CASYRDTLYEQYF.

V is TRBV7-9 and J is TRBJ2-3; weak D call: TRBD2 (6 bases). CDR1 and CDR2 from the germline V gene are SEHNR and FQNEAQ (reference sequence). Trimming pared 4 bases from V and 4 bases from J, leaving 9 bases between. This CDR3 spans 13 amino acids. CDR3 sequence reads: CASSSGSPDTQYF. CDR3 in DNA: TGTGCCAGCAGCTCCGGGAGTCCAGATACGCAGTATTTT. The complete variable domain, with remaining parts taken from reference TRBV7-9 and TRBJ2-3, reads DTGVSQNPRHKITKRGQNVTFRCDPISEHNRLYWYRQTLGQGPEFLTYFQNEAQLEKSRLLSDRFSAERPKGSFSTLEIQRTEQGDSAMYLCASSSGSPDTQYFGPGTRLTVL.

The chain carries TRBV28 and TRBJ1-1; no clear D gene. V lost 3 bases, J lost 8 bases, and 10 bases lay in between. CDR1 MDHEN and CDR2 SYDVKM come from the germline V gene. The CDR3 has 12 amino acids. Here the CDR3 DNA reads TGTGCCAGCAGTTTGCCAGGACGAGAAGCTTTCTTT. This sequence encodes CASSLPGREAFF.